This T cell receptor beta chain came from a study of blood T cell repertoires in COVID-19. In the study overall: PBMCs, B-cell-depleted T cells, or T cells were the source of the cDNA or gDNA that made up the material.

This clone was detected only once. Germline CDR1 and CDR2: MGHRA and YSYEKL. The CDR3 consists of 15 residues. V lost 4 bases and J lost 2; bases outside the gene matches: 4. Authors' data handling: Reference gene primer amplification gave nucleated cell count estimates. Clones were read by immunoSEQ multiplex PCR, and TCRdb kept only the in-frame ones, dropping some. V and J calls and clone size are those listed in that table; D and trimming were worked out from the DNA. The sample has around 67,000 clones; 85% to 90% are singletons. What was sequenced was peripheral blood. The chain uses TRBV4-1 and TRBJ2-5, with 10 bases lining up with TRBD2. The TCR originated in a man aged 45 to 65 with active COVID-19. The CDR3 here is CASSLSGGPQETQYF. DNA of the CDR3: TGCGCCAGCAGCCTTAGCGGGGGGCCACAAGAGACCCAGTACTTC.